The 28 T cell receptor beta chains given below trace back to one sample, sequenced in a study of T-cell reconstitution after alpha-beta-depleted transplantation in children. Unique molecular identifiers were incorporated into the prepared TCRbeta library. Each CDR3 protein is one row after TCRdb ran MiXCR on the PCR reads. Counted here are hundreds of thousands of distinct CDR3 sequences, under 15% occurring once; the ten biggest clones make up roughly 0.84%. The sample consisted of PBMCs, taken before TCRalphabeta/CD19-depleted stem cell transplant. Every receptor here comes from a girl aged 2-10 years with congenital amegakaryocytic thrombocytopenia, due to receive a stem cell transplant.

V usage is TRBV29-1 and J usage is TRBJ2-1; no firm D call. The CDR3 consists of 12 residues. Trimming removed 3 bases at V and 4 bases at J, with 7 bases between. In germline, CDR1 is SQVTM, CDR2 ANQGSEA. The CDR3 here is CSVDSAYNEQFF. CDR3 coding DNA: TGCAGCGTTGACTCGGCTTACAATGAGCAGTTCTTC.

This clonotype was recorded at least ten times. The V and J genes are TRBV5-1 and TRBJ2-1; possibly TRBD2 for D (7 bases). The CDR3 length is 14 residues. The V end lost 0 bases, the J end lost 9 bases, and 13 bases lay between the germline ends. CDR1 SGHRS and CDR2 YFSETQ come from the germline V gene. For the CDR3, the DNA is TGCGCCAGCAGCTTGGGCGGGGGCGACCTTGAGCAGTTCTTC. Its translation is CASSLGGGDLEQFF.

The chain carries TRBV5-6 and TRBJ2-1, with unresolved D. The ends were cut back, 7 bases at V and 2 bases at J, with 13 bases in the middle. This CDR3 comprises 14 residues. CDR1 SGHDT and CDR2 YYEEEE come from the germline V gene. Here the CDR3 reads CASRVEEAYNEQFF. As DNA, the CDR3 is TGTGCCAGCCGGGTTGAGGAAGCCTACAATGAGCAGTTCTTC.

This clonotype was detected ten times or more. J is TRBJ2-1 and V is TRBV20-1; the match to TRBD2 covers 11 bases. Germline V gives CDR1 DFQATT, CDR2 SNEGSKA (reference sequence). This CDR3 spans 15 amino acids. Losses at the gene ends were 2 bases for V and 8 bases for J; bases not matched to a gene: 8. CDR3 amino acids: CSARSSVAGGDEQFF. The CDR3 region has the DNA TGCAGTGCTAGAAGCTCGGTAGCGGGAGGGGATGAGCAGTTCTTC.

For the CDR3, the DNA is TGTGCCAGCAGCCCACCCTATGGGTCCGGGGCTTTCGGCATTCAGTACTTC. It yields the protein CASSPPYGSGAFGIQYF. The chain recombines TRBV12-3 or TRBV12-4 with TRBJ2-4; D is possibly TRBD1 or TRBD2 (5 bases each). CDR3 length: 17 amino acids. Trimming pared 6 bases from V and 9 bases from J, leaving 27 bases between.

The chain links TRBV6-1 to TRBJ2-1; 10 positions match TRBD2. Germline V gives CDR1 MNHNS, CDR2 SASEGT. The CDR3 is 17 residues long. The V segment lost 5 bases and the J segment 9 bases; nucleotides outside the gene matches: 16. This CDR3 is CASSRPLASGSLGEQFF. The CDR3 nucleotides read TGTGCCAGCAGTCGACCCCTTGCTAGCGGGAGTTTAGGTGAGCAGTTCTTC.

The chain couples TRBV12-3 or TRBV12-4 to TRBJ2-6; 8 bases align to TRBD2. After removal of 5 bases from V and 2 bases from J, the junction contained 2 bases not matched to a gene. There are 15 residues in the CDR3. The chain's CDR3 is CASSALAAGANVLTF. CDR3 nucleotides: TGTGCCAGCAGTGCACTAGCGGCTGGGGCCAACGTCCTGACTTTC.

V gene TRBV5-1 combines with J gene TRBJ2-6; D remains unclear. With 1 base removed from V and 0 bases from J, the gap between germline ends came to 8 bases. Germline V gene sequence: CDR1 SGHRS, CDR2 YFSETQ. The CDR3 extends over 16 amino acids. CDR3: CASSLMSRSGANVLTF. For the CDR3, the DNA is TGCGCCAGCAGCTTGATGAGTCGCTCTGGGGCCAACGTCCTGACTTTC.

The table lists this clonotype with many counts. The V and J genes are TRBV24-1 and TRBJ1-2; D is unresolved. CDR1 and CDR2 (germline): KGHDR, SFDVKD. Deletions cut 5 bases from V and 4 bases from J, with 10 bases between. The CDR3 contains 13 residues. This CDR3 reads CATSVGSGYGYTF. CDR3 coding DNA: TGTGCCACCAGTGTCGGCAGCGGCTATGGCTACACCTTC.

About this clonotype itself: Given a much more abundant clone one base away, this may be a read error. The CDR3 nucleotides read TGTGCCAGCAGTCAATACTTGCAGGGGAGAGATCAGCCCCAGCATTTT. This codes for CASSQYLQGRDQPQHF. The chain couples TRBV6-1 to TRBJ1-5; D is perhaps TRBD1 (6 bases). V was trimmed by 5 bases and J by 5 bases, leaving 19 bases between them. This CDR3 has 16 amino acids. CDR1 MNHNS and CDR2 SASEGT come from the germline V gene.

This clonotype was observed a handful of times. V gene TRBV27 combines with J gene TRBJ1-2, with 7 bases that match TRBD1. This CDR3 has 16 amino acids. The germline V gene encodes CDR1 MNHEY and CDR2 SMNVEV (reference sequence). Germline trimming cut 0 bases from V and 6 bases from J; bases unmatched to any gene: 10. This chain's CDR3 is CASSLSGGGGANGYTF. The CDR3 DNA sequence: TGTGCCAGCAGTTTATCCGGGGGAGGGGGCGCTAATGGCTACACCTTC.

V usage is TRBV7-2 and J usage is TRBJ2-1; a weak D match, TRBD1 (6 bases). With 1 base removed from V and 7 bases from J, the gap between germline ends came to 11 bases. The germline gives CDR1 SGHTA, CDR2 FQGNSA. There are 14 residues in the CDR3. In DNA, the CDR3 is TGTGCCAGCAGCTTAGGTCCAGGGGTAAATGAGCAGTTCTTC. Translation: CASSLGPGVNEQFF.

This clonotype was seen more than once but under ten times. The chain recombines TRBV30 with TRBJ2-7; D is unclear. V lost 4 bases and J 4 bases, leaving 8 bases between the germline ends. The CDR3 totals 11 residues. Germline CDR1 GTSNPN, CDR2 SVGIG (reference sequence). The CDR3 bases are TGTGCCTGGACCAAGGGATACGAGCAGTACTTC. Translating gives CAWTKGYEQYF.

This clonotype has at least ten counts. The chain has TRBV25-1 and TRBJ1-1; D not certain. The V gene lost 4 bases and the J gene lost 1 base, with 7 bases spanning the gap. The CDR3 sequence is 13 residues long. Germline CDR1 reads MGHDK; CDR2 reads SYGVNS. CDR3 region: CASSVRGNTEAFF. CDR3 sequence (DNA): TGTGCCAGCAGTGTTCGGGGGAACACTGAAGCTTTCTTT.

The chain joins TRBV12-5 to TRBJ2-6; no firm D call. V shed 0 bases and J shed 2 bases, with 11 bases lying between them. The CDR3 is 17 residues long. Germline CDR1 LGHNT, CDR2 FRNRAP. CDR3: CASGLVPKEPGANVLTF. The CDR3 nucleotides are TGTGCTAGTGGTTTGGTCCCCAAAGAGCCTGGGGCCAACGTCCTGACTTTC.

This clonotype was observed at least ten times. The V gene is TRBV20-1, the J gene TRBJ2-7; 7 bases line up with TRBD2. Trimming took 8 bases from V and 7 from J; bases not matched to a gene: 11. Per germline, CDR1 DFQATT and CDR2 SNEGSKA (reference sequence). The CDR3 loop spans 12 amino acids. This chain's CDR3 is CSFLRLADEQYF. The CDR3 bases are TGCAGTTTTCTCCGGCTAGCGGATGAGCAGTACTTC.

CDR3 nucleotide sequence: TGTGCCAGCAGAGGTCACCAAGAGACCCAGTACTTC. Translating it yields CASRGHQETQYF. The chain carries TRBV11-2 and TRBJ2-5; D remains unclear. The CDR3 has 12 residues. V lost 6 bases, J lost 0 bases, and 5 bases lay in between. From germline, CDR1 is SGHAT and CDR2 FQNNGV.

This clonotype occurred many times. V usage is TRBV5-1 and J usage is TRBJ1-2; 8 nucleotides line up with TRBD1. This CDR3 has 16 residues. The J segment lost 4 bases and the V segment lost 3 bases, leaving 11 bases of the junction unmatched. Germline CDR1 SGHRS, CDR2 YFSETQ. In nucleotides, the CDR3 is TGCGCCAGCAGCTCTGAGGGACAGGCGTCTCTCTATGGCTACACCTTC. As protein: CASSSEGQASLYGYTF.

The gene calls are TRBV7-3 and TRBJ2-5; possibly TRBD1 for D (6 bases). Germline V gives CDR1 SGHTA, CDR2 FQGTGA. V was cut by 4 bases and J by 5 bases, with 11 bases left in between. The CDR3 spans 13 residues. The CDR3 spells CASSSGEGETQYF. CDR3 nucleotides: TGTGCCAGCAGCTCAGGGGAAGGGGAGACCCAGTACTTC.

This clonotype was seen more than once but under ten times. The CDR3 sequence is CASSHAWEGKSYEQYF. The CDR3 nucleotides are TGTGCCAGCAGCCACGCCTGGGAGGGAAAAAGCTACGAGCAGTACTTC. The chain has TRBV7-9 and TRBJ2-7; 7 nucleotides match TRBD2. Unmatched junction bases numbered 13, after V lost 5 bases and J lost 3 bases. Germline CDR1 and CDR2: SEHNR and FQNEAQ (reference sequence). This CDR3 comprises 16 residues.

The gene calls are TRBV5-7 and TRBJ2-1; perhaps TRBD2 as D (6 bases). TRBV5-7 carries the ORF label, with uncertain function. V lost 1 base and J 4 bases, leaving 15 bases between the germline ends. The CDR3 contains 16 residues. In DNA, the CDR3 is TGTGCCAGCAGCTTGAAATCTAGTGGGGGGTACAATGAGCAGTTCTTC. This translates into CASSLKSSGGYNEQFF.

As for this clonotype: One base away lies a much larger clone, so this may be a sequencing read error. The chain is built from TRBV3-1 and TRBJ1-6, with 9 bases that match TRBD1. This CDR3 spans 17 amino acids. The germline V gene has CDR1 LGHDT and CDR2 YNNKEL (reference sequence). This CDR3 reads CATSQDLVLSPRDRVHF. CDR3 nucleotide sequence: TGTGCCACCAGCCAAGATTTGGTCCTCTCTCCTAGGGACAGGGTCCACTTT.

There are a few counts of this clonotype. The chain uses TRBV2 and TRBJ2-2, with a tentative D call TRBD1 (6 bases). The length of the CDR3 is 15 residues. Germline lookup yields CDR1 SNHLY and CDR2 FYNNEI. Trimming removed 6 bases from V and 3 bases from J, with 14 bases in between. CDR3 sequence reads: CASRDPGQHTGELFF. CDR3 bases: TGTGCCAGCAGGGATCCGGGACAACACACCGGGGAGCTGTTTTTT. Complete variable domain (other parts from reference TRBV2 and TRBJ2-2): EPEVTQTPSHQVTQMGQEVILRCVPISNHLYFYWYRQILGQKVEFLVSFYNNEISEKSEIFDDQFSVERPDGSNFTLKIRSTKLEDSAMYFCASRDPGQHTGELFFGEGSRLTVL.

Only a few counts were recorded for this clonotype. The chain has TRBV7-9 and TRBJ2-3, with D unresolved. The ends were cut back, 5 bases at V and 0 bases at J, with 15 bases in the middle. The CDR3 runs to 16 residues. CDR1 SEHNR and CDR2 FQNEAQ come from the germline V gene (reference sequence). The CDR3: CASSPPWGSSTDTQYF. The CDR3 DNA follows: TGTGCCAGCAGCCCCCCCTGGGGTTCTAGCACAGATACGCAGTATTTT.

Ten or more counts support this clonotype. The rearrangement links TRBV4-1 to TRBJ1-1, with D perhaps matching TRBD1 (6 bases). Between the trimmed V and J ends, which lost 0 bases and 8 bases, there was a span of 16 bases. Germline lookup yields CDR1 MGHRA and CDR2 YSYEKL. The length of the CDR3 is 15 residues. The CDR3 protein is CASSQDVGTLTEAFF. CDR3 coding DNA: TGCGCCAGCAGCCAAGATGTAGGGACATTAACGGAAGCTTTCTTT.

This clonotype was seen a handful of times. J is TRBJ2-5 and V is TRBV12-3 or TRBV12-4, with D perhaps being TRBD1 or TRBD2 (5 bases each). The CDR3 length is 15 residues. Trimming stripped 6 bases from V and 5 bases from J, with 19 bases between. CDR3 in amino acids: CASRQVGGPGETQYF. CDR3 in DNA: TGTGCCAGCAGACAGGTTGGGGGTCCAGGGGAGACCCAGTACTTC.

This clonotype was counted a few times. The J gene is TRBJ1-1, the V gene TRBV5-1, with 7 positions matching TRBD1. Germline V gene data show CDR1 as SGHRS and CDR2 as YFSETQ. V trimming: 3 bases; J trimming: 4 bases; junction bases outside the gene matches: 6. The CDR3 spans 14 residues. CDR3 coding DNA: TGCGCCAGCAGCTCCTGGACAGGAACCACTGAAGCTTTCTTT. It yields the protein CASSSWTGTTEAFF.

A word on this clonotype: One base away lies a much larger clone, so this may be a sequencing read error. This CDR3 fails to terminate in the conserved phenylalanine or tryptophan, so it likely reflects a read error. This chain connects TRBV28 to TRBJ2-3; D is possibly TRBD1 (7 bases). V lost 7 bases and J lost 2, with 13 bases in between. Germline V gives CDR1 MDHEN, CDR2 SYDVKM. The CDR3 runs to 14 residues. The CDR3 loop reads CASKEGADTDTQYY. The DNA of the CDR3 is TGTGCCAGCAAGGAGGGGGCGGACACAGATACGCAGTATTAT.